This T cell receptor (beta chain) was identified in a study of T cell changes during pregnancy in multiple sclerosis. Repertoires were generated with immunoSEQ multiplex PCR, while TCRdb's copy carries only in-frame clones and drops some. The repertoire consists of over 55,000 clones, with 90% to 95% occurring once and the leading ten covering about 3.2%. This CDR3 has 18 residues. CDR1 SEHNR and CDR2 FQNEAQ come from the germline V gene (reference sequence). V gave up 1 base and J gave up 10 bases, with 26 bases separating them. The rearrangement joins TRBV7-9 to TRBJ1-5; D ambiguous. This specimen consisted of CD8+ T cells from peripheral blood mononuclear cells, obtained in the third trimester of pregnancy. The TCR was taken from a female donor with multiple sclerosis, enrolled in a pregnancy study. In nucleotides, the CDR3 is TGTGCCAGCAGCTTAGTCATGTTCGGCAGTCCTATCGGGAATCCCCAGCATTTT. Translation gives CASSLVMFGSPIGNPQHF.